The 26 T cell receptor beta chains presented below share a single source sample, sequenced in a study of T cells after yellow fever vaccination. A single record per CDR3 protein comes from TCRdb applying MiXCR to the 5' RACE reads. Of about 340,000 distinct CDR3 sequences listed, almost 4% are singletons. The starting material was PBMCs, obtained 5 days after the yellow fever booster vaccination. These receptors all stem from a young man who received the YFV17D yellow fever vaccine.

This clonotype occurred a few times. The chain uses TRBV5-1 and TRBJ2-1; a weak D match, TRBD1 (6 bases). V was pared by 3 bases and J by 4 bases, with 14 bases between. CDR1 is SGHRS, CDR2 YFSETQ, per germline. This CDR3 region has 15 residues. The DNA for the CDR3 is TGCGCCAGCAGCTCCGGGACACGAATTTACAATGAGCAGTTCTTC. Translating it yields CASSSGTRIYNEQFF.

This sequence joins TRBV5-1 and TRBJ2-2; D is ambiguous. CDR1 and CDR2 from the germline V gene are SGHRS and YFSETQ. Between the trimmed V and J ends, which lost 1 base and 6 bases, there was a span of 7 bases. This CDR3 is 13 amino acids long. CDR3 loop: CASSLLVAGELFF. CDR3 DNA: TGCGCCAGCAGCTTGCTTGTTGCCGGGGAGCTGTTTTTT.

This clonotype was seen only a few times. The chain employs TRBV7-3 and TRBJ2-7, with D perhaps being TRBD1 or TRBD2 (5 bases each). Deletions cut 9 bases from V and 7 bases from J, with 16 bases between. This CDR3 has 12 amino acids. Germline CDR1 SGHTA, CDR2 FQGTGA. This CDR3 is CASPVCGTEQYV. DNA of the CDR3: TGTGCCAGTCCGGTCTGTGGGACGGAGCAGTACGTC.

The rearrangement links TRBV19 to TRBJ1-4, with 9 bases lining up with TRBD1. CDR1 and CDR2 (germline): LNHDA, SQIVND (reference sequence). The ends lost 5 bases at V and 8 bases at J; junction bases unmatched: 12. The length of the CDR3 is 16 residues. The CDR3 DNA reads TGTGCCAGTAGTGCCGGACAGGGGCCCATGGAGGAAAAACTGTTTTTT. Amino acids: CASSAGQGPMEEKLFF.

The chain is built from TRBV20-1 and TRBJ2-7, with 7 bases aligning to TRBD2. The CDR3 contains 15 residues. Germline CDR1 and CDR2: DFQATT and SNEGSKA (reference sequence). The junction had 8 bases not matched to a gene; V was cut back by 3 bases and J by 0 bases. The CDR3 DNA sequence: TGCAGTGCTAGCGGGAGGCGGGGGTACTCCTACGAGCAGTACTTC. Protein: CSASGRRGYSYEQYF.

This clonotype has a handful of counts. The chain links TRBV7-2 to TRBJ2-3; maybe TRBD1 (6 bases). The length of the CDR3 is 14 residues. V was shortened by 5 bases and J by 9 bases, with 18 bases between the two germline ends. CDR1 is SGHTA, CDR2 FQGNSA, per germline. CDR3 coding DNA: TGTGCCAGCAGCCCCCCCATAGACGACAGGACGCAGTATTTT. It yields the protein CASSPPIDDRTQYF.

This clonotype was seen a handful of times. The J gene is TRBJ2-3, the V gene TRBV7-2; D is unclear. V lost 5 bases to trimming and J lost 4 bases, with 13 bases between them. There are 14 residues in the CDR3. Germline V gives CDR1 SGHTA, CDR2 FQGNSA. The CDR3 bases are TGTGCCAGCAGCCTCTTTCTAGGACCAGATACGCAGTATTTT. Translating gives CASSLFLGPDTQYF.

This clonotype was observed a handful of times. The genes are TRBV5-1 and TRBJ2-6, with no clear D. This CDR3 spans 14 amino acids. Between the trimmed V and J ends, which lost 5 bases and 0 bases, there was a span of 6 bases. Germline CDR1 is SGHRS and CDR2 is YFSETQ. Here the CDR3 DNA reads TGCGCCAGCAGTGTGAACTCTGGGGCCAACGTCCTGACTTTC. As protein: CASSVNSGANVLTF.

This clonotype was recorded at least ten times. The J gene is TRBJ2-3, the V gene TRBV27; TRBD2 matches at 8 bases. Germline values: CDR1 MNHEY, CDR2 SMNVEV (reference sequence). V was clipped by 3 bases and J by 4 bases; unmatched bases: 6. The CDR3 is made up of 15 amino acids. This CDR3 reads CASSFEAGGPDTQYF. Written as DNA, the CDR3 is TGTGCCAGCAGTTTTGAGGCGGGGGGCCCAGATACGCAGTATTTT.

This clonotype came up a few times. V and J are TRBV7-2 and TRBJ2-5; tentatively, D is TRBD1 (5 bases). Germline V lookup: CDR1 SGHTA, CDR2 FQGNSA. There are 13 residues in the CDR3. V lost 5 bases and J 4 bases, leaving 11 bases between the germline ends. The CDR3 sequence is CASSPIGVETQYF. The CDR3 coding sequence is TGTGCCAGCAGCCCCATAGGGGTAGAGACCCAGTACTTC. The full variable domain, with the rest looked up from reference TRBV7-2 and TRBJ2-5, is GAGVSQSPSNKVTEKGKDVELRCDPISGHTALYWYRQSLGQGLEFLIYFQGNSAPDKSGLPSDRFSAERTGGSVSTLTIQRTQQEDSAVYLCASSPIGVETQYFGPGTRLLVL.

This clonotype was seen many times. CDR3 nucleotides: TGTGCCAGCAGCCGAACTATAGGACAGGCGGACGAGCAGTACTTC. This codes for CASSRTIGQADEQYF. The chain is built from TRBV5-6 and TRBJ2-7; 7 nucleotides line up with TRBD1. CDR1 SGHDT and CDR2 YYEEEE come from the germline V gene. The CDR3 contains 15 residues. Unmatched junction bases numbered 12, after V lost 4 bases and J lost 5 bases.

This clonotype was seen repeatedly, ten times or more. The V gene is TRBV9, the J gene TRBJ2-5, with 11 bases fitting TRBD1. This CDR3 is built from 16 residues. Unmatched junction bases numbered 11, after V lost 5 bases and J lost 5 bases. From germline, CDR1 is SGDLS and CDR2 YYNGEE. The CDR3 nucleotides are TGTGCCAGCAGTCGCTCCGGGACAGGGGGTGTGGAGACCCAGTACTTC. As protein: CASSRSGTGGVETQYF.

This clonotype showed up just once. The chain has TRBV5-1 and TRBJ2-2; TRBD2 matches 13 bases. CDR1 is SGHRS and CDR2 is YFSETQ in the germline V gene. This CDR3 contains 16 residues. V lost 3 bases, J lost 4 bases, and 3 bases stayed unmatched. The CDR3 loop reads CASSYRLAGGTGELFF. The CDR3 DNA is TGCGCCAGCAGCTACCGACTAGCGGGGGGCACCGGGGAGCTGTTTTTT. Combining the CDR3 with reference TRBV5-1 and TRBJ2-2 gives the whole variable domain KAGVTQTPRYLIKTRGQQVTLSCSPISGHRSVSWYQQTPGQGLQFLFEYFSETQRNKGNFPGRFSGRQFSNSRSEMNVSTLELGDSALYLCASSYRLAGGTGELFFGEGSRLTVL.

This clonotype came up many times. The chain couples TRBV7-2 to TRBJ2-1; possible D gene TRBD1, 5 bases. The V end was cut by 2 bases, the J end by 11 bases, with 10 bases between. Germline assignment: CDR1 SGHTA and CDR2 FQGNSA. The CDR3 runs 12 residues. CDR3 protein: CASSLSRVKQFF. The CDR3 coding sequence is TGTGCCAGCAGCTTATCCAGGGTGAAGCAGTTCTTC.

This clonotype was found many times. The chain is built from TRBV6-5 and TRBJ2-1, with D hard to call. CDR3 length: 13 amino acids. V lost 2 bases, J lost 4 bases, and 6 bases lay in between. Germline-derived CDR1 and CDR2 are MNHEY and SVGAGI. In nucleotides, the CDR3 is TGTGCCAGCAGTTACGGCGGATACAATGAGCAGTTCTTC. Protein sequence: CASSYGGYNEQFF.

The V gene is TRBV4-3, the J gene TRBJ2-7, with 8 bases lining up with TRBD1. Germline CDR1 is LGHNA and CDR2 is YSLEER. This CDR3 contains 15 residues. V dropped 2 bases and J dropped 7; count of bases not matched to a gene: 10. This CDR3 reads CASSQPLGQGGEQYV. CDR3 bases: TGCGCCAGCAGCCAACCCCTCGGACAGGGAGGAGAGCAGTACGTC.

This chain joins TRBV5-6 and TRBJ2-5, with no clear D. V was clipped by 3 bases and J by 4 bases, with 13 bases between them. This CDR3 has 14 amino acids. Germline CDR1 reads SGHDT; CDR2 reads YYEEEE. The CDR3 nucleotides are TGTGCCAGCAGCTCAATCAGTGGGCGAGAGACCCAGTACTTC. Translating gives CASSSISGRETQYF.

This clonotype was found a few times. Here the CDR3 reads CASSKARQEDGDYGYTF. Here the CDR3 DNA reads TGTGCCAGCAGCAAAGCGCGACAGGAGGACGGTGACTATGGCTACACCTTC. This rearrangement joins TRBV21-1 to TRBJ1-2; the table's TRBD1 call for D was not verified on the DNA. TRBV21-1 is given as a pseudogene. The CDR3 sequence is 17 residues long.

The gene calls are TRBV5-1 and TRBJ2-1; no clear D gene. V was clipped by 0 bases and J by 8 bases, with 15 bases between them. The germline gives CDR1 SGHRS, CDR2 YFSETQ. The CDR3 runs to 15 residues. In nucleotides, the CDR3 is TGCGCCAGCAGCTTGGGTCAGGACCTCAAGTATGAGCAGTTCTTC. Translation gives CASSLGQDLKYEQFF.

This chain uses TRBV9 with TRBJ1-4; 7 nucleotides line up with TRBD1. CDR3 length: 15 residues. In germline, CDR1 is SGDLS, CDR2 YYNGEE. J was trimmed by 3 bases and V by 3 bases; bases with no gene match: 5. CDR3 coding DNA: TGTGCCAGCAGCGCCCCGGGACAGTCTAATGAAAAACTGTTTTTT. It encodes CASSAPGQSNEKLFF. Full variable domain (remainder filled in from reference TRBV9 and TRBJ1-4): DSGVTQTPKHLITATGQRVTLRCSPRSGDLSVYWYQQSLDQGLQFLIQYYNGEERAKGNILERFSAQQFPDLHSELNLSSLELGDSALYFCASSAPGQSNEKLFFGSGTQLSVL.

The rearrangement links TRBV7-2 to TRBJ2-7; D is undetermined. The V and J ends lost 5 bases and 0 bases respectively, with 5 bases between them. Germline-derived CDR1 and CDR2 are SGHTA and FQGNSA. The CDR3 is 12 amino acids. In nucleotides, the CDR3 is TGTGCCAGCAGCGCATACTCCTACGAGCAGTACTTC. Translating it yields CASSAYSYEQYF.

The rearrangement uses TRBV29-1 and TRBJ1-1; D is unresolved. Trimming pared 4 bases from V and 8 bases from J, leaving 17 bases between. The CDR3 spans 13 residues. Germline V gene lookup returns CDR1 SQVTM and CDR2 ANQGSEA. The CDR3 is CSVGLQSGKEAFF. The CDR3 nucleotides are TGCAGCGTTGGCCTTCAAAGCGGGAAGGAAGCTTTCTTT.

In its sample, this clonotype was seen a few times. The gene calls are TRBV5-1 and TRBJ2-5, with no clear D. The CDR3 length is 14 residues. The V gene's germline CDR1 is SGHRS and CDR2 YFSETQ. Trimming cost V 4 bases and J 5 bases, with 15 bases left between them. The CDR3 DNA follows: TGCGCCAGCAGCCAATCATTGAACGGGGAGACCCAGTACTTC. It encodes CASSQSLNGETQYF.

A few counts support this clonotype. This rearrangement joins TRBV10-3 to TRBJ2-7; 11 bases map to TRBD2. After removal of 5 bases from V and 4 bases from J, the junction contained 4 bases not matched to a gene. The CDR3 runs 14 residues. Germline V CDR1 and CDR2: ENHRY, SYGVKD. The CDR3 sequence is CAISPTSGVYEQYV. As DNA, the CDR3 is TGTGCCATCAGTCCGACTAGCGGGGTGTACGAGCAGTACGTC.

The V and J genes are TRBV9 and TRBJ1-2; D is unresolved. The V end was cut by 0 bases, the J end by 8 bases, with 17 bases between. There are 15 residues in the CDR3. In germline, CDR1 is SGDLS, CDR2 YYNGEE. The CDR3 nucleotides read TGTGCCAGCAGCGTAGGTCAGATTAGTGCCCGGGGCTACACCTTC. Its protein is CASSVGQISARGYTF.

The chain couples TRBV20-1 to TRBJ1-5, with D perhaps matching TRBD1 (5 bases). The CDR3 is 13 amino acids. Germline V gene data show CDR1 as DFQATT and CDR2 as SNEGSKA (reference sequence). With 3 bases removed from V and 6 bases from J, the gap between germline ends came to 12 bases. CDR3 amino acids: CSASWGSGQPQHF. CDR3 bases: TGCAGTGCTAGTTGGGGGTCCGGTCAGCCCCAGCATTTT.